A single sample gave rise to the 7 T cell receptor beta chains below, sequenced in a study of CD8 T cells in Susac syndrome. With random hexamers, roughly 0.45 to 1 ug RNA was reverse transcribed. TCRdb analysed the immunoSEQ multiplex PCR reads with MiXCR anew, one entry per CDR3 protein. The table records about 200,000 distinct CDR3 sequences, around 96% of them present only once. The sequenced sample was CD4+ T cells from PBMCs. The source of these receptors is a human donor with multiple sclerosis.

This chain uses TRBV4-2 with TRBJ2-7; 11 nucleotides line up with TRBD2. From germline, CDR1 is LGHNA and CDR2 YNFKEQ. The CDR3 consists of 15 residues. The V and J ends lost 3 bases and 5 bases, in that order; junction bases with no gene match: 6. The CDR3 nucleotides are TGTGCCAGCAGCCAGATTCTAGCGGGGGGCGACGAGCAGTACTTC. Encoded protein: CASSQILAGGDEQYF.

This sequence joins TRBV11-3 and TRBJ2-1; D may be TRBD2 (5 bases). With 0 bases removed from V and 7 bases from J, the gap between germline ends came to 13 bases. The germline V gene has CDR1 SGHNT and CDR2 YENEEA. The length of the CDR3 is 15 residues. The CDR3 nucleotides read TGTGCCAGCAGCTTAGATGCAGGCGGACTTAATGAGCAGTTCTTC. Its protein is CASSLDAGGLNEQFF. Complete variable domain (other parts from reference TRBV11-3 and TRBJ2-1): EAGVVQSPRYKIIEKKQPVAFWCNPISGHNTLYWYLQNLGQGPELLIRYENEEAVDDSQLPKDRFSAERLKGVDSTLKIQPAELGDSAVYLCASSLDAGGLNEQFFGPGTRLTVL.

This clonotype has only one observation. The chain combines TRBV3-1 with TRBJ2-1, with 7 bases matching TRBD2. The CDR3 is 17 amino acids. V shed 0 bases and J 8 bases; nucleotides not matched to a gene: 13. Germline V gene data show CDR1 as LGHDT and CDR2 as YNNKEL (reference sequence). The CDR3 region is CASSQDPRLAESDEQFF. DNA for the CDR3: TGTGCCAGCAGCCAAGATCCACGGCTAGCGGAAAGCGATGAGCAGTTCTTC.

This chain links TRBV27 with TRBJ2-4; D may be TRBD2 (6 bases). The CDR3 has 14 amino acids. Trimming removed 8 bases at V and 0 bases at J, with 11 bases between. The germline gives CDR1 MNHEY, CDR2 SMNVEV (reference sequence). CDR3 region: CASRGMAAKNIQYF. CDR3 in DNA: TGTGCCAGCCGGGGGATGGCAGCCAAAAACATTCAGTACTTC.

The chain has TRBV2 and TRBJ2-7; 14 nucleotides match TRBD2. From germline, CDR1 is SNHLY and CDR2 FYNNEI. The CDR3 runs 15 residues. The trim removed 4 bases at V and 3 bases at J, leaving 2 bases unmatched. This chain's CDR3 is CASSGTSGGYYEQYF. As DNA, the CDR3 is TGTGCCAGCAGTGGGACTAGCGGGGGGTACTACGAGCAGTACTTC.

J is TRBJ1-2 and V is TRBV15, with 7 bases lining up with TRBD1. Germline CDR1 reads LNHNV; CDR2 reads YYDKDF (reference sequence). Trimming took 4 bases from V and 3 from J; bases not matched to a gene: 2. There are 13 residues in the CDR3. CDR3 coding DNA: TGTGCCACCAGCAAAGGGACAGACTATGGCTACACCTTC. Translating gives CATSKGTDYGYTF.

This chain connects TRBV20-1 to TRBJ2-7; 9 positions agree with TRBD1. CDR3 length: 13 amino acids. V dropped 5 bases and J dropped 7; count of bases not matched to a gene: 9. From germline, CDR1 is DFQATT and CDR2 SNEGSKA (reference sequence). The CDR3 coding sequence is TGCAGTGCTTACAGGGGGCAGGCAGCGGAGCAGTACTTC. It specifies CSAYRGQAAEQYF.